These 23 T cell receptor beta chains were sequenced from one sample in a study of CD8+CD57+ T cells in acquired aplastic anemia. TCR beta VDJ and CDR3 profiles were obtained from a genomic DNA template. TCRdb independently ran MiXCR on the reads; one entry per CDR3 protein. The table lists around 190,000 distinct CDR3 sequences, about 44% of them singletons. CD8+CD57+ cell expansion, shown by flow cytometry, had occurred in the patients selected for sequencing. Sequenced input: sorted CD4+, CD8+, or CD8+CD57+ T cells (not recorded which) from PBMCs. The receptors were gathered from a human donor with aplastic anemia.

Points on this clonotype: A much larger clone differs from this one at a single base, so this may be a read error. The genes are TRBV10-3 and TRBJ1-1; D ambiguous. Trimming shortened V by 3 bases and J by 10 bases, and 12 bases separated the two germline ends. The CDR3 totals 12 residues. In germline, CDR1 is ENHRY, CDR2 SYGVKD. The DNA of the CDR3 is TGTGCCATCAGTGACCGAATTGTAGGAGCTTTCTTT. Translation gives CAISDRIVGAFF.

The chain has TRBV7-2 and TRBJ1-5, with D possibly being TRBD1 (5 bases). Trimming removed 5 bases at V and 7 bases at J, with 15 bases between. Germline CDR1 is SGHTA and CDR2 is FQGNSA. This CDR3 is 14 amino acids long. CDR3 sequence (DNA): TGTGCCAGCAGCCCACAGGAGTGGGACCAGCCCCAGCATTTT. Translating it yields CASSPQEWDQPQHF.

The chain has TRBV9 and TRBJ2-7, with TRBD2 identical over 9 bases. Germline V CDR1 and CDR2: SGDLS, YYNGEE. V was pared by 0 bases and J by 1 base, with 5 bases of the junction left unmatched. The CDR3 runs 16 residues. In nucleotides, the CDR3 is TGTGCCAGCAGCGTAGGAGGGGGACTAGCTTCCTACGAGCAGTACTTC. This sequence encodes CASSVGGGLASYEQYF.

This clonotype was detected ten times or more. The chain couples TRBV7-9 to TRBJ1-3; possible D gene TRBD1, 6 bases. In germline, CDR1 is SEHNR, CDR2 FQNEAQ (reference sequence). Trimming stripped 3 bases from V and 1 base from J, with 10 bases between. The CDR3 extends over 15 amino acids. CDR3 protein: CASSFRGSSGNTIYF. The CDR3 DNA sequence: TGTGCCAGCAGCTTCAGGGGTTCATCTGGAAACACCATATATTTT.

This clonotype was seen at least ten times. The chain has TRBV6-1 and TRBJ2-5; D assignment may be TRBD1 or TRBD2 (5 bases each). V was trimmed by 4 bases and J by 1 base, leaving 7 bases between them. Germline CDR1 MNHNS, CDR2 SASEGT. The CDR3 extends over 13 amino acids. The CDR3 DNA reads TGTGCCAGCAGTGCGGGGCTCCAAGAGACCCAGTACTTC. This codes for CASSAGLQETQYF.

This clonotype was recorded many times. The V call is TRBV6-5, the J call TRBJ2-3; the D gene is possibly TRBD1 (5 bases). Germline assignment: CDR1 MNHEY and CDR2 SVGAGI. The V and J ends lost 2 bases and 5 bases respectively, with 17 bases between them. The CDR3 has 16 amino acids. CDR3 sequence reads: CASSYVGGSGIDTQYF. CDR3 DNA sequence: TGTGCCAGCAGTTACGTGGGTGGGTCAGGGATAGATACGCAGTATTTT.

This clonotype has a handful of counts. The chain has TRBV24-1 and TRBJ2-6; TRBD2 is a possible D gene (6 bases). CDR3 length: 17 amino acids. The ends were cut back, 11 bases at V and 0 bases at J, with 19 bases in the middle. Germline CDR1 KGHDR, CDR2 SFDVKD. The CDR3 loop is CAISPGTYRSGANVLTF. The CDR3 DNA reads TGTGCCATCAGCCCTGGGACTTACCGCTCTGGGGCCAACGTCCTGACTTTC.

In regard to this clonotype: With a much larger clone just one base away, this may be a read error. This chain uses TRBV7-8 with TRBJ2-4; 15 bases align to TRBD2. The CDR3 totals 19 residues. Germline CDR1 and CDR2: SGHVS and FQNEAQ. CDR3 nucleotide sequence: TGTGCCAGCAGCTTAGGGGCGCCGGGACTAGCGGGGGGATTAAACACTCAGTACTTC. It is translated as CASSLGAPGLAGGLNTQYF.

V and J are TRBV6-5 and TRBJ2-5, with D maybe TRBD2 (6 bases). V was pared by 2 bases and J by 3 bases, with 10 bases between. Germline V gives CDR1 MNHEY, CDR2 SVGAGI. This CDR3 region has 14 residues. The DNA of the CDR3 is TGTGCCAGCAGTTACGCGGGGTCTAAAGAGACCCAGTACTTC. This sequence encodes CASSYAGSKETQYF.

V is TRBV7-8 and J is TRBJ2-5; D remains unclear. The germline gives CDR1 SGHVS, CDR2 FQNEAQ. V lost 5 bases and J lost 4, with 2 bases in between. This CDR3 region has 10 residues. CDR3 in DNA: TGTGCCAGCAGCACAGAGACCCAGTACTTC. It is translated as CASSTETQYF.

This clonotype was recorded many times. The DNA of the CDR3 is TGTGCCAGCAGTCAACGTCGGGGGGGCGAAAGGGAAAAACTGTTTTTT. Its translation is CASSQRRGGEREKLFF. The chain combines TRBV6-1 with TRBJ1-4; D possibly corresponds to TRBD1 (6 bases). CDR3 length: 16 residues. V dropped 5 bases and J dropped 8 bases, with 21 bases sitting between them. Per the germline V gene, CDR1 is MNHNS and CDR2 is SASEGT.

This clonotype came up many times. This chain connects TRBV4-2 to TRBJ1-6, with D uncertain. CDR1 LGHNA and CDR2 YNFKEQ come from the germline V gene. The CDR3 runs to 13 residues. V was trimmed by 1 base and J by 12 bases, leaving 10 bases between them. In DNA, the CDR3 is TGTGCCAGCAGCCAAGGCCTCCGGGAACCCCTCCACTTT. This encodes CASSQGLREPLHF.

This chain uses TRBV20-1 with TRBJ2-7; the D gene could be TRBD1 or TRBD2 (5 bases each). This CDR3 has 14 amino acids. V was shortened by 3 bases and J by 4 bases, with 16 bases between the two germline ends. Germline lookup yields CDR1 DFQATT and CDR2 SNEGSKA (reference sequence). The CDR3 is CSARGPSYGYEQYF. CDR3 coding DNA: TGCAGTGCTAGGGGGCCTAGCTACGGATACGAGCAGTACTTC.

V usage is TRBV6-6 and J usage is TRBJ1-4; D is ambiguous. CDR1 and CDR2 (germline): MNHNY, SVGAGI (reference sequence). V lost 2 bases and J lost 0, with 10 bases in between. This CDR3 has 16 amino acids. The CDR3: CASSYGLGATNEKLFF. The CDR3 DNA reads as TGTGCCAGCAGTTACGGGCTTGGTGCAACTAATGAAAAACTGTTTTTT.

This clonotype was recorded once. The chain joins TRBV11-1 to TRBJ2-3; 12 bases line up with TRBD1. This CDR3 has 16 amino acids. V gave up 3 bases and J gave up 5 bases; unmatched junction bases: 6. Germline CDR1 and CDR2: SGHAT and FQDESV (reference sequence). The CDR3, as DNA: TGTGCCAGCAGCTTTGGGGACAGGGGGCTAGGAGATACGCAGTATTTT. It encodes CASSFGDRGLGDTQYF.

Here the CDR3 reads CASSMGLRRSYEQYF. The CDR3 region has the DNA TGTGCCAGTAGTATGGGCCTCCGACGATCCTACGAGCAGTACTTC. The V and J genes are TRBV19 and TRBJ2-7; no clear D gene. The V and J ends lost 3 bases and 1 base respectively, with 13 bases between them. CDR1 is LNHDA and CDR2 is SQIVND in the germline V gene (reference sequence). The CDR3 sequence is 15 residues long.

This clonotype came up a few times. A junction boundary mismatches the germline segment, possibly from a read error. The gene calls are TRBV2 and TRBJ2-7; weak D call: TRBD1 (6 bases). CDR3 length: 11 residues. Germline assignment: CDR1 SNHLY and CDR2 FYNNEI. Here the CDR3 DNA reads TGTGCCAGCACCGAACGGAAACAGGGATGGTTC. Translated: CASTERKQGWF. Full variable domain (rest looked up from reference TRBV2 and TRBJ2-7): EPEVTQTPSHQVTQMGQEVILRCVPISNHLYFYWYRQILGQKVEFLVSFYNNEISEKSEIFDDQFSVERPDGSNFTLKIRSTKLEDSAMYFCASTERKQGWFGPGTRLTVT.

This clonotype was counted ten times or more. V usage is TRBV5-1 and J usage is TRBJ2-1, with D unresolved. V dropped 1 base and J dropped 8 bases, with 13 bases sitting between them. CDR1 and CDR2 (germline): SGHRS, YFSETQ. The CDR3 runs to 14 residues. CDR3 amino acids: CASSLIPNRYEQFF. Here the CDR3 DNA reads TGCGCCAGCAGCTTGATCCCAAATAGATATGAGCAGTTCTTC.

This chain links TRBV24-1 with TRBJ2-3; no firm D call. Trimming shortened V by 3 bases and J by 6 bases, and 9 bases separated the two germline ends. Germline CDR1 reads KGHDR; CDR2 reads SFDVKD. The CDR3 has 13 amino acids. The CDR3, as DNA: TGTGCCACCAGTGATGTAGTAGCTGATACGCAGTATTTT. It specifies CATSDVVADTQYF.

This clonotype was picked up many times. This chain connects TRBV7-6 to TRBJ1-4; D is possibly TRBD1 (5 bases). Germline lookup yields CDR1 SGHVS and CDR2 FNYEAQ. The CDR3 has 15 residues. Trimming pared 5 bases from V and 8 bases from J, leaving 18 bases between. The CDR3 protein is CASSPAQGMGEKLFF. The DNA for the CDR3 is TGTGCCAGCAGCCCCGCCCAGGGTATGGGGGAAAAACTGTTTTTT.

This clonotype showed up many times. The gene calls are TRBV20-1 and TRBJ2-7; D uncertain. In germline, CDR1 is DFQATT, CDR2 SNEGSKA (reference sequence). This CDR3 region has 13 residues. V was cut by 3 bases and J by 6 bases, with 15 bases left in between. The CDR3 loop reads CSARAPLEGEQYF. CDR3 sequence (DNA): TGCAGTGCTAGGGCCCCCCTCGAAGGCGAGCAGTACTTC.

Points on this clonotype: Germline and junction disagree at one end, which may indicate a read error. The gene calls are TRBV9 and TRBJ2-3; TRBD2 agrees at 8 bases. The CDR3 has 15 residues. Germline-derived CDR1 and CDR2 are SGDLS and YYNGEE. CDR3 bases: TGTGCCAGCAGCGTAGGGACTAGCAGCGCAGACACGCAGTATTTT. As protein: CASSVGTSSADTQYF.

This chain joins TRBV7-9 and TRBJ1-1; tentatively, D is TRBD1 (6 bases). Trimming took off 8 bases at V and 4 bases at J, with 11 bases between the two ends. The CDR3 loop spans 12 amino acids. CDR1 is SEHNR and CDR2 is FQNEAQ in the germline V gene (reference sequence). CDR3 sequence reads: CASGGWLTEAFF. The CDR3 nucleotides read TGTGCCAGCGGGGGCTGGCTCACTGAAGCTTTCTTT. The variable domain in full, with the rest retrieved from reference TRBV7-9 and TRBJ1-1, is DTGVSQNPRHKITKRGQNVTFRCDPISEHNRLYWYRQTLGQGPEFLTYFQNEAQLEKSRLLSDRFSAERPKGSFSTLEIQRTEQGDSAMYLCASGGWLTEAFFGQGTRLTVV.